The T cell receptor (beta chain) under discussion was sequenced for a study of blood T cell repertoires in COVID-19. Overall study context: Acute and convalescent COVID-19 samples came from the United States, Italy and Spain.

Germline assignment: CDR1 LGHDT and CDR2 YNNKEL (reference sequence). Trimming removed 4 bases from V and 0 bases from J, with 6 bases in between. This CDR3 has 13 residues. Profiled with immunoSEQ multiplex PCR; TCRdb holds only in-frame clones, not every one. The table includes over 100,000 clones, around 88% detected once. This clone was seen more than once but under ten times. This clonotype was obtained from a man between 60 and 70 years old with COVID-19, enrolled during active disease. The rearrangement uses TRBV3-1 (or the pseudogene TRBV3-2) and TRBJ1-1; D ambiguous. Sequenced: peripheral blood. CDR3 DNA sequence: TGTGCCAGCAGCCCTCGGGTGAACACTGAAGCTTTCTTT. Protein: CASSPRVNTEAFF.